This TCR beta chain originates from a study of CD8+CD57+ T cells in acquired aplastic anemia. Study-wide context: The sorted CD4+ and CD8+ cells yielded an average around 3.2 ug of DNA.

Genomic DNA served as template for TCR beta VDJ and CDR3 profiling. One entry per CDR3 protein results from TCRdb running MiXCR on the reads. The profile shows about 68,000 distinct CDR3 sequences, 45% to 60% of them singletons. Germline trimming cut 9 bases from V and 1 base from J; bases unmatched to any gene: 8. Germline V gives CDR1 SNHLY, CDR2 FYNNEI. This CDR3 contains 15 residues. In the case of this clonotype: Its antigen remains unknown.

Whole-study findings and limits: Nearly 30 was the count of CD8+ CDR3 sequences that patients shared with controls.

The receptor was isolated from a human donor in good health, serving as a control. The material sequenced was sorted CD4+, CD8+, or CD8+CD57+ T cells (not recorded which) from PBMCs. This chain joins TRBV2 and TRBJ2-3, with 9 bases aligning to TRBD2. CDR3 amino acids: CARRLSGGGTDTQYF. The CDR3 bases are TGTGCCAGAAGACTTAGCGGGGGAGGCACAGATACGCAGTATTTT.